The 30 T cell receptor beta chains given below trace back to one sample, sequenced in a study of control samples from healthy donors and cancer patients. Profiling relied on immunoSEQ multiplex PCR, and the TCRdb table lists in-frame clones only, not all of them. The profile shows around 100,000 clones, 85% to 90% of them singletons. Source material: PBMCs. Receptors were obtained from a man in his 60s with lung cancer.

The chain has TRBV6-5 and TRBJ1-6, with TRBD1 matching 12 bases. The CDR3 length is 15 residues. V gave up 7 bases and J gave up 10 bases; unmatched junction bases: 8. CDR1 and CDR2 from the germline V gene are MNHEY and SVGAGI. The CDR3 nucleotides read TGTGCCAGCACTTCCGGGGGGACAGGGGGCTCACCCCTCCACTTT. It is translated as CASTSGGTGGSPLHF.

In this sample, this clone turned up once. J is TRBJ1-2 and V is TRBV27, with a possible D match to TRBD1 (5 bases). Looked up from germline, CDR1 is MNHEY and CDR2 is SMNVEV (reference sequence). The CDR3 totals 13 residues. V was pared by 5 bases and J by 4 bases, with 11 bases between. The CDR3 spells CASSLGPSYGYTF. Written as DNA, the CDR3 is TGTGCCAGCAGTCTGGGACCGTCCTATGGCTACACCTTC.

This chain uses TRBV7-3 with TRBJ1-2; unclear D gene. V was pared by 0 bases and J by 8 bases, with 10 bases between. Germline-derived CDR1 and CDR2 are SGHTA and FQGTGA. The CDR3 length is 13 residues. The CDR3 nucleotides read TGTGCCAGCAGCTTAACGCCCGGGGAAGGCTACACCTTC. Its protein is CASSLTPGEGYTF.

The gene calls are TRBV10-3 and TRBJ2-7; D might be TRBD2 (7 bases). Trimming removed 3 bases at V and 0 bases at J, with 15 bases between. CDR1 is ENHRY, CDR2 SYGVKD, per germline. The CDR3 contains 16 residues. This CDR3 is CAISDPGGTSSYEQYF. The CDR3 nucleotides read TGTGCCATCAGTGACCCCGGGGGGACAAGCTCCTACGAGCAGTACTTC.

The rearrangement links TRBV3-1 (or the pseudogene TRBV3-2) to TRBJ2-3; the match to TRBD2 covers 9 bases. CDR1 and CDR2 (germline): LGHDT, YNNKEL (reference sequence). The length of the CDR3 is 18 residues. Losses at the gene ends were 1 base for V and 5 bases for J; bases not matched to a gene: 13. The CDR3 nucleotides are TGTGCCAGCAGCCAAGGACCCGCGGGGGGGACAGTCGGAGATACGCAGTATTTT. As protein: CASSQGPAGGTVGDTQYF.

The rearrangement uses TRBV23-1 and TRBJ1-6; 8 bases map to TRBD1. TRBV23-1 is identified as an open reading frame with a role that is uncertain. Trimming cost V 2 bases and J 6 bases; bases outside gene matches: 3. The CDR3 runs to 15 residues. In nucleotides, the CDR3 is TGCGCCAGCAGTCAACCCGACAGGGGTAATTCACCCCTCCACTTT. It yields the protein CASSQPDRGNSPLHF.

The J gene is TRBJ1-1, the V gene TRBV4-1; 7 nucleotides match TRBD1. Trimming at V came to 0 bases and at J to 10 bases, leaving 5 bases not matched to a gene. CDR1 is MGHRA and CDR2 is YSYEKL in the germline V gene. The CDR3 is 13 residues long. The CDR3 loop reads CASSQEGQARAFF. As DNA, the CDR3 is TGCGCCAGCAGCCAAGAAGGACAGGCGCGAGCTTTCTTT.

The chain combines TRBV2 with TRBJ1-6; D uncertain. Germline lookup yields CDR1 SNHLY and CDR2 FYNNEI. The CDR3 is 12 amino acids. The V end lost 5 bases, the J end lost 10 bases, and 9 bases lay between the germline ends. CDR3: CASSMGLSPLHF. For the CDR3, the DNA is TGTGCCAGCAGTATGGGGTTATCACCCCTCCACTTT.

The rearrangement joins TRBV6-1 to TRBJ2-7; 8 nucleotides line up with TRBD1. The CDR3 is 14 residues long. J gave up 4 bases and V 2 bases, and 4 bases lay outside the gene matches. In germline, CDR1 is MNHNS, CDR2 SASEGT. Here the CDR3 reads CASSEYGQGYEQYF. CDR3 sequence (DNA): TGTGCCAGCAGTGAATATGGACAGGGATACGAGCAGTACTTC.

V is TRBV4-1 and J is TRBJ2-1; weak D call: TRBD1 (6 bases). V was cut by 1 base and J by 5 bases, with 6 bases left in between. Germline V gives CDR1 MGHRA, CDR2 YSYEKL. The CDR3 extends over 13 amino acids. CDR3 bases: TGCGCCAGCAGCCAAGCAGGGGACAATGAGCAGTTCTTC. As protein: CASSQAGDNEQFF.

The chain couples TRBV5-1 to TRBJ1-1; possible D gene TRBD1, 5 bases. V was shortened by 4 bases and J by 1 base, with 14 bases between the two germline ends. There are 15 residues in the CDR3. Germline assignment: CDR1 SGHRS and CDR2 YFSETQ. This chain's CDR3 is CASSRLGPTNTEAFF. The CDR3 bases are TGCGCCAGCAGCAGACTGGGACCGACGAACACTGAAGCTTTCTTT.

The rearrangement uses TRBV5-1 and TRBJ2-1, with D hard to call. The CDR3 runs 15 residues. Germline V lookup: CDR1 SGHRS, CDR2 YFSETQ. The germline V and J ends were trimmed by 0 bases and 8 bases, with 15 bases remaining between them. CDR3 region: CASSLDMAQRDEQFF. The CDR3 DNA reads as TGCGCCAGCAGCTTGGATATGGCACAAAGGGATGAGCAGTTCTTC. Supplemented by reference TRBV5-1 and TRBJ2-1, the full variable domain reads KAGVTQTPRYLIKTRGQQVTLSCSPISGHRSVSWYQQTPGQGLQFLFEYFSETQRNKGNFPGRFSGRQFSNSRSEMNVSTLELGDSALYLCASSLDMAQRDEQFFGPGTRLTVL.

V is TRBV3-1 (or the pseudogene TRBV3-2) and J is TRBJ1-2; 9 nucleotides match TRBD1. This CDR3 spans 16 amino acids. Unmatched junction bases numbered 11, after V lost 5 bases and J lost 4 bases. Germline values: CDR1 LGHDT, CDR2 YNNKEL (reference sequence). The CDR3 reads CASSGRDRALAYGYTF. CDR3 coding DNA: TGTGCCAGCAGCGGCCGGGACAGGGCTCTCGCCTATGGCTACACCTTC.

This chain connects TRBV24-1 to TRBJ1-1, with D perhaps TRBD1 (6 bases). The germline gives CDR1 KGHDR, CDR2 SFDVKD. V was trimmed by 4 bases and J by 1 base, leaving 18 bases between them. The CDR3 contains 17 residues. The CDR3 region is CATSEVLGASSNTEAFF. The CDR3 bases are TGTGCCACCAGTGAAGTTCTGGGGGCGTCTTCGAACACTGAAGCTTTCTTT.

This clone was seen repeatedly, ten times or more. One end of the junction is discordant with germline, which a read error may explain. The chain employs TRBV6-5 and TRBJ1-4, with D uncertain. In germline, CDR1 is MNHEY, CDR2 SVGAGI. The CDR3 contains 15 residues. The CDR3 loop reads CASSYYPPPKEKLFF. In DNA form, the CDR3 reads TGTGCCAGCAGTTACTACCCCCCGCCTAAAGAAAAACTGTTTTTT.

This rearrangement joins TRBV5-1 to TRBJ1-2; D gene unclear. CDR1 is SGHRS and CDR2 is YFSETQ in the germline V gene. The CDR3 loop spans 14 amino acids. V lost 7 bases and J lost 7, with 20 bases in between. CDR3 residues: CASHFGPRDGGYTF. CDR3 sequence (DNA): TGCGCCAGCCACTTCGGCCCGAGAGACGGTGGCTACACCTTC.

The chain has TRBV29-1 and TRBJ2-4; D call uncertain. The CDR3 loop spans 12 amino acids. Trimming cost V 3 bases and J 6 bases, with 9 bases left between them. The germline V gene has CDR1 SQVTM and CDR2 ANQGSEA. The CDR3 nucleotides are TGCAGCGTTGATGGGCCCGGAAACATTCAGTACTTC. Protein: CSVDGPGNIQYF.

The chain carries TRBV29-1 and TRBJ2-1; possibly TRBD1 for D (6 bases). CDR1 and CDR2 (germline): SQVTM, ANQGSEA. Trimming took 0 bases from V and 13 from J, leaving 13 bases between them. The CDR3 runs to 12 residues. CDR3 sequence: CSVEDRGGRQFF. The DNA for the CDR3 is TGCAGCGTTGAAGATCGTGGGGGCCGACAGTTCTTC.

This clone appeared a single time. The chain joins TRBV2 to TRBJ2-2; 7 bases are a match to TRBD1. J lost 5 bases, V lost 4 bases, and 7 bases had no gene match. This CDR3 contains 15 residues. Looked up from germline, CDR1 is SNHLY and CDR2 is FYNNEI. CDR3 DNA sequence: TGTGCCAGCAGTGTATCTCCGACAGGGACCGGGGAGCTGTTTTTT. Amino acids: CASSVSPTGTGELFF.

This clone has at least ten counts. The V call is TRBV19, the J call TRBJ2-1; 7 bases map to TRBD1. Trimming at V came to 2 bases and at J to 0 bases, leaving 13 bases not matched to a gene. The germline V gene encodes CDR1 LNHDA and CDR2 SQIVND (reference sequence). This CDR3 comprises 19 residues. CDR3 sequence: CASSITAFGTVSSYNEQFF. In DNA, the CDR3 is TGTGCCAGTAGTATAACGGCTTTCGGGACAGTAAGCTCCTACAATGAGCAGTTCTTC.

This chain connects TRBV30 to TRBJ1-5, with a possible D match to TRBD1 (6 bases). Between the trimmed V and J ends, which lost 2 bases and 4 bases, there was a span of 12 bases. The length of the CDR3 is 14 residues. Germline loops: CDR1 GTSNPN, CDR2 SVGIG (reference sequence). The DNA for the CDR3 is TGTGCCTGGAGTTATGAAGGGGGAAATCAGCCCCAGCATTTT. Translating it yields CAWSYEGGNQPQHF.

This clone was seen a handful of times. The chain joins TRBV5-1 to TRBJ1-1; D is unresolved. Germline lookup yields CDR1 SGHRS and CDR2 YFSETQ. V was shortened by 0 bases and J by 1 base, with 10 bases between the two germline ends. This CDR3 comprises 15 residues. This CDR3 is CASSLAPQTNTEAFF. CDR3 DNA: TGCGCCAGCAGCTTGGCCCCGCAGACGAACACTGAAGCTTTCTTT.

This chain joins TRBV5-1 and TRBJ2-5; D might be TRBD1 or TRBD2, each matching 5 bases. Per germline, CDR1 SGHRS and CDR2 YFSETQ. The CDR3 is 14 amino acids. V was clipped by 4 bases and J by 5 bases, with 15 bases between them. The CDR3 region is CASSTGPPEETQYF. The CDR3 coding sequence is TGCGCCAGCAGCACGGGACCCCCTGAGGAGACCCAGTACTTC.

This clone appeared a single time. This sequence joins TRBV2 and TRBJ1-5; the D gene is possibly TRBD1 (6 bases). V lost 7 bases and J lost 3, with 10 bases in between. This CDR3 comprises 13 residues. From germline, CDR1 is SNHLY and CDR2 FYNNEI. The CDR3 nucleotides are TGTGCCAGCACGGGACACCCCAATCAGCCCCAGCATTTT. The encoded protein is CASTGHPNQPQHF.

CDR3 nucleotides: TGTGCCAGCAGCCAAAAAGGGACCTCCAGTGGCTATGGCTACACCTTC. It encodes CASSQKGTSSGYGYTF. This chain uses TRBV3-1 (or the pseudogene TRBV3-2) with TRBJ1-2, with D possibly TRBD1 on 5 matching bases. CDR1 is LGHDT, CDR2 YNNKEL, per germline (reference sequence). Trimming shortened V by 2 bases and J by 4 bases, and 17 bases separated the two germline ends. CDR3 size: 16 residues.

The chain recombines TRBV30 with TRBJ1-5; D is perhaps TRBD1 (5 bases). The CDR3 is 14 amino acids. The germline CDR1 and CDR2 sequences are GTSNPN and SVGIG (reference sequence). V was trimmed by 2 bases and J by 3 bases, leaving 11 bases between them. The CDR3 sequence: CAWSPGQPNQPQHF. In DNA, the CDR3 is TGTGCCTGGAGTCCCGGACAACCCAATCAGCCCCAGCATTTT. Full variable domain (remainder filled in from reference TRBV30 and TRBJ1-5): SQTIHQWPATLVQPVGSPLSLECTVEGTSNPNLYWYRQAAGRGLQLLFYSVGIGQISSEVPQNLSASRPQDRQFILSSKKLLLSDSGFYLCAWSPGQPNQPQHFGDGTRLSIL.

This clone was recorded once. The rearrangement links TRBV5-1 to TRBJ1-5, with unresolved D. Looked up from germline, CDR1 is SGHRS and CDR2 is YFSETQ. The length of the CDR3 is 15 residues. Trimming pared 1 base from V and 6 bases from J, leaving 14 bases between. CDR3 DNA: TGCGCCAGCAGCTTGCGCCCGGGATCAGGTCAGCCCCAGCATTTT. Translation: CASSLRPGSGQPQHF.

This clone has just a few counts. The J gene is TRBJ1-1, the V gene TRBV2; 11 nucleotides agree with TRBD1. Losses at the gene ends were 6 bases for V and 4 bases for J; bases not matched to a gene: 7. The CDR3 covers 15 residues. Germline-derived CDR1 and CDR2 are SNHLY and FYNNEI. DNA of the CDR3: TGTGCCAGCAGGGACAGGGGGCTAAGGAGCACTGAAGCTTTCTTT. Protein sequence: CASRDRGLRSTEAFF.

The CDR3 here is CASSLSPTNQPQHF. CDR3 in DNA: TGTGCCAGCAGCTTAAGTCCTACGAATCAGCCCCAGCATTTT. V and J are TRBV7-2 and TRBJ1-5; D remains ambiguous. Trimming pared 2 bases from V and 4 bases from J, leaving 9 bases between. Germline loops: CDR1 SGHTA, CDR2 FQGNSA. The CDR3 spans 14 residues.

The rearrangement joins TRBV3-1 (or the pseudogene TRBV3-2) to TRBJ2-7, with D perhaps being TRBD1 or TRBD2 (7 bases each). The ends were cut back, 0 bases at V and 0 bases at J, with 12 bases in the middle. The CDR3 length is 16 residues. The germline CDR1 and CDR2 sequences are LGHDT and YNNKEL (reference sequence). The CDR3 sequence is CASSQDRGGSSYEQYV. The DNA of the CDR3 is TGTGCCAGCAGCCAAGACAGGGGGGGAAGCTCCTACGAGCAGTACGTC.